This TCR beta chain was observed in a study of OX40 agonist ivuxolimab in advanced cancers. Across the whole study: Patients treated during dose escalation were battling hepatocellular carcinoma, melanoma, renal cell or head and neck cancer. Past anti-PD-1, anti-PD-L1 or anti-CTLA-4 therapy was accepted, and 30% to 50% had received some. Partial responses were achieved by three patients, one with hepatocellular carcinoma and two with cutaneous melanoma. General study results and limits: Low normalized T-cell clonal expansion also characterized some of the nonresponders.

Data came from immunoSEQ multiplex PCR; TCRdb stores just in-frame clones and leaves some out. The repertoire consists of tens of thousands of clones, with roughly 87% occurring once and the leading ten covering roughly 0.17%. This clone occurred once. The antigen is not known. This CDR3 region has 17 residues. The material was CD4+ or CD8+ T cells sorted from blood, obtained in a trial of the OX40 agonist ivuxolimab. The receptor's source is an adult with an advanced solid tumor such as melanoma, head and neck, liver or kidney cancer. The V gene is TRBV21-1, the J gene TRBJ2-1. TRBV21-1 counts as a pseudogene. CDR3 sequence: CASSRLCSIPLNNEQFF. In DNA form, the CDR3 reads TGTGCCAGCAGCCGTTTGTGCAGTATCCCCCTAAACAATGAGCAGTTCTTC.